These 32 T cell receptor beta chains originate from one sample sequenced in a study of cytomegalovirus exposure and HLA in healthy donors. The PCR was carried out with 60 Vbeta primers and 13 Jbeta primers. Method: immunoSEQ multiplex PCR; TCRdb's copy keeps in-frame clones and lacks some. The sample shows fewer than 100,000 clones, about 80% of them seen only once. Sequencing input: PBMCs. These receptors were collected from a man aged 35 to 55 in good health and CMV-seronegative.

This chain uses TRBV4-2 with TRBJ2-5; a weak D match, TRBD2 (6 bases). CDR3 length: 13 amino acids. V lost 4 bases to trimming and J lost 5 bases, with 11 bases between them. In germline, CDR1 is LGHNA, CDR2 YNFKEQ. CDR3 in DNA: TGTGCCAGCAGCCTGACTAGACGGGAGACCCAGTACTTC. The encoded protein is CASSLTRRETQYF.

The chain recombines TRBV10-3 with TRBJ2-7; TRBD2 might be the D (6 bases). V lost 3 bases and J 0 bases, leaving 12 bases between the germline ends. The germline gives CDR1 ENHRY, CDR2 SYGVKD. The CDR3 length is 15 residues. The CDR3 bases are TGTGCCATCAGTGAACGGGGAGGAAGCTCCTACGAGCAGTACTTC. Protein sequence: CAISERGGSSYEQYF.

The gene calls are TRBV25-1 and TRBJ1-4, with D maybe TRBD1 (5 bases). The CDR3 runs 15 residues. CDR1 MGHDK and CDR2 SYGVNS come from the germline V gene. Trimming cost V 8 bases and J 7 bases, with 20 bases left between them. CDR3 loop: CASSSSTAFTEKLFF. The CDR3 coding sequence is TGTGCCAGCTCCTCCTCGACAGCGTTTACTGAAAAACTGTTTTTT.

Here the CDR3 reads CASSVRGSTEAFF. CDR3 nucleotide sequence: TGTGCCAGCTCCGTCCGGGGGAGCACTGAAGCTTTCTTT. The V gene is TRBV9, the J gene TRBJ1-1, with TRBD1 as a possible D gene (5 bases). Germline lookup yields CDR1 SGDLS and CDR2 YYNGEE. V was pared by 7 bases and J by 4 bases, with 14 bases between. This CDR3 is 13 amino acids long.

The V and J genes are TRBV7-2 and TRBJ2-1, with 9 bases fitting TRBD2. The CDR3 spans 16 residues. Germline CDR1 SGHTA, CDR2 FQGNSA. Losses at the gene ends were 4 bases for V and 3 bases for J; bases not matched to a gene: 7. DNA of the CDR3: TGTGCCAGCAGCTCCGGTCCTAGCGGGAACTACAATGAGCAGTTCTTC. Translated: CASSSGPSGNYNEQFF. Full variable domain (remainder filled in from reference TRBV7-2 and TRBJ2-1): GAGVSQSPSNKVTEKGKDVELRCDPISGHTALYWYRQSLGQGLEFLIYFQGNSAPDKSGLPSDRFSAERTGGSVSTLTIQRTQQEDSAVYLCASSSGPSGNYNEQFFGPGTRLTVL.

The rearrangement links TRBV5-1 to TRBJ2-3; TRBD1 is a possible D gene (5 bases). The germline CDR1 and CDR2 sequences are SGHRS and YFSETQ. The CDR3 is made up of 16 amino acids. V was clipped by 4 bases and J by 0 bases, with 15 bases between them. CDR3 loop: CASSPQGSLSTDTQYF. CDR3 nucleotides: TGCGCCAGCAGCCCGCAGGGCAGCCTTAGCACAGATACGCAGTATTTT.

The chain uses TRBV27 and TRBJ2-7, with 8 bases aligning to TRBD1. The CDR3 extends over 14 amino acids. The V segment lost 5 bases and the J segment 4 bases; nucleotides outside the gene matches: 7. Germline V gene data show CDR1 as MNHEY and CDR2 as SMNVEV (reference sequence). The CDR3 region is CASSRTGYAYEQYF. DNA of the CDR3: TGTGCCAGCAGTCGGACAGGGTACGCTTACGAGCAGTACTTC.

The V call is TRBV5-8, the J call TRBJ2-1, with D perhaps matching TRBD1 (7 bases). V shed 0 bases and J shed 8 bases, with 12 bases lying between them. CDR1 SGHTS and CDR2 YDEGEE come from the germline V gene. The CDR3 extends over 14 amino acids. CDR3: CASSLETGEDEQFF. CDR3 sequence (DNA): TGTGCCAGCAGCTTGGAAACAGGGGAGGATGAGCAGTTCTTC.

This chain joins TRBV7-9 and TRBJ1-2; possible D gene TRBD1, 5 bases. Germline V gene sequence: CDR1 SEHNR, CDR2 FQNEAQ (reference sequence). V was trimmed by 3 bases and J by 4 bases, leaving 18 bases between them. This CDR3 contains 16 residues. The CDR3 here is CASSLGGVNTGYGYTF. The CDR3 bases are TGTGCCAGCAGCTTGGGAGGGGTGAATACAGGCTATGGCTACACCTTC.

This chain uses TRBV7-3 with TRBJ2-2, with 7 bases aligning to TRBD1. J lost 1 base, V lost 6 bases, and 8 bases had no gene match. The germline gives CDR1 SGHTA, CDR2 FQGTGA. This CDR3 comprises 16 residues. The CDR3 loop is CASSPSGTVNTGELFF. As DNA, the CDR3 is TGTGCCAGCAGTCCCTCCGGGACAGTGAACACCGGGGAGCTGTTTTTT.

This sequence joins TRBV27 and TRBJ1-2; D unclear. Deletions cut 3 bases from V and 2 bases from J, with 7 bases between. The CDR3 runs 13 residues. Germline V gene data show CDR1 as MNHEY and CDR2 as SMNVEV (reference sequence). The CDR3 region has the DNA TGTGCCAGCAGTTTCCAGGCCAACTATGGCTACACCTTC. It translates to CASSFQANYGYTF.

V gene TRBV5-1 combines with J gene TRBJ2-1, with D maybe TRBD2 (5 bases). This CDR3 comprises 13 residues. Trimming took 5 bases from V and 5 from J, leaving 11 bases between them. CDR1 SGHRS and CDR2 YFSETQ come from the germline V gene. The CDR3 loop reads CASRAGTNNEQFF. The CDR3 nucleotides are TGCGCCAGCAGGGCGGGTACCAACAATGAGCAGTTCTTC.

This clone was seen only once. The chain recombines TRBV7-9 with TRBJ1-2, with a possible D match to TRBD1 (5 bases). Germline V gene sequence: CDR1 SEHNR, CDR2 FQNEAQ (reference sequence). V lost 1 base and J 4 bases, leaving 19 bases between the germline ends. CDR3 length: 17 amino acids. The CDR3 protein is CASSLEVGGGTIYGYTF. Here the CDR3 DNA reads TGTGCCAGCAGCTTAGAGGTTGGGGGGGGTACAATCTATGGCTACACCTTC.

Points on this clone: Its ends do not fully match the called genes, so a read error is possible. The chain employs TRBV7-9 and TRBJ1-2; no firm D call. The CDR3 extends over 15 amino acids. Germline CDR1 reads SEHNR; CDR2 reads FQNEAQ (reference sequence). CDR3 in DNA: TGTTCCAGCAGCTTAGATCGGTTCGAGCTCTATGGCTACACCTTC. Translated: CSSSLDRFELYGYTF.

The chain couples TRBV27 to TRBJ2-3; 10 nucleotides agree with TRBD2. This CDR3 spans 16 amino acids. With 5 bases clipped from V and 4 bases from J, the junction kept 9 bases outside the gene matches. CDR1 and CDR2 (germline): MNHEY, SMNVEV (reference sequence). The CDR3 region has the DNA TGTGCCAGCAGTAGTATAGCGGGGGGCCTTTCAGATACGCAGTATTTT. The encoded protein is CASSSIAGGLSDTQYF.

The chain recombines TRBV11-2 with TRBJ2-7; 14 bases are shared with TRBD2. CDR3 length: 15 residues. Trimming took 3 bases from V and 4 from J; bases not matched to a gene: 2. CDR1 is SGHAT, CDR2 FQNNGV, per germline. CDR3 amino acids: CASSFGTSGSYEQYF. CDR3 bases: TGTGCCAGCAGCTTCGGGACTAGCGGGAGTTACGAGCAGTACTTC.

V gene TRBV7-8 combines with J gene TRBJ1-2, with 7 bases aligning to TRBD1. Germline CDR1 and CDR2: SGHVS and FQNEAQ. CDR3 length: 15 residues. After removal of 0 bases from V and 8 bases from J, the junction contained 9 bases not matched to a gene. This CDR3 is CASSLATLTGQGYTF. The CDR3 bases are TGTGCCAGCAGCTTAGCTACCCTGACAGGGCAAGGCTACACCTTC.

The chain has TRBV25-1 and TRBJ1-1, with no clear D. Germline CDR1 reads MGHDK; CDR2 reads SYGVNS. V was trimmed by 7 bases and J by 2 bases, leaving 11 bases between them. This CDR3 spans 13 amino acids. CDR3: CASTWSGNTEAFF. CDR3 sequence (DNA): TGTGCCAGCACCTGGTCCGGTAACACTGAAGCTTTCTTT.

The chain couples TRBV7-2 to TRBJ2-1; 7 bases are shared with TRBD1. Germline CDR1 and CDR2: SGHTA and FQGNSA. The CDR3 loop spans 15 amino acids. Trimming cost V 1 base and J 2 bases; bases outside gene matches: 2. For the CDR3, the DNA is TGTGCCAGCAGCTTAGACGGACAGGCCTACAATGAGCAGTTCTTC. Translation gives CASSLDGQAYNEQFF.

This chain joins TRBV6-4 and TRBJ2-7; D is unclear. Trimming took 2 bases from V and 0 from J, leaving 5 bases between them. The germline CDR1 and CDR2 sequences are MRHNA and SNTAGT. The CDR3 spans 13 residues. CDR3 in amino acids: CASSDTSSYEQYF. Written as DNA, the CDR3 is TGTGCCAGCAGTGACACCAGCTCCTACGAGCAGTACTTC.

The chain carries TRBV28 and TRBJ1-5; 8 nucleotides match TRBD1. This CDR3 contains 16 residues. From germline, CDR1 is MDHEN and CDR2 SYDVKM. Losses at the gene ends were 5 bases for V and 6 bases for J; bases not matched to a gene: 12. The CDR3 nucleotides are TGTGCCAGCAGTCGAGCAAGGACAGGGAGAGGTCAGCCCCAGCATTTT. Translating it yields CASSRARTGRGQPQHF.

The gene calls are TRBV6-5 and TRBJ2-7; D is possibly TRBD1 (5 bases). The CDR3 covers 14 residues. V was pared by 1 base and J by 6 bases, with 13 bases between. Germline CDR1 and CDR2: MNHEY and SVGAGI. The CDR3 DNA sequence: TGTGCCAGCAGTTACTATAGGGGTAACGGCGAGCAGTACTTC. Its translation is CASSYYRGNGEQYF.

This chain connects TRBV2 to TRBJ1-1, with 10 nucleotides matching TRBD1. Germline V gene lookup returns CDR1 SNHLY and CDR2 FYNNEI. With 6 bases clipped from V and 0 bases from J, the junction kept 10 bases outside the gene matches. The CDR3 sequence is 17 residues long. The CDR3 region has the DNA TGTGCCAGCAGCATCTCGGGACAGGGGATCATGAACACTGAAGCTTTCTTT. Its translation is CASSISGQGIMNTEAFF.

The V gene is TRBV5-6, the J gene TRBJ2-7; D is possibly TRBD1 (6 bases). The CDR3 sequence is 13 residues long. V shed 1 base and J shed 2 bases, with 7 bases lying between them. Germline lookup yields CDR1 SGHDT and CDR2 YYEEEE. The CDR3 sequence: CASSLTGPYEQYF. DNA of the CDR3: TGTGCCAGCAGCTTGACAGGGCCCTACGAGCAGTACTTC.

CDR3 protein: CASSLAAGGGYNEQFF. The CDR3 DNA sequence: TGTGCCAGCAGCTTAGCGGCGGGGGGTGGCTACAATGAGCAGTTCTTC. The chain couples TRBV7-2 to TRBJ2-1, with 8 nucleotides matching TRBD2. The CDR3 is 16 amino acids. Trimming removed 0 bases from V and 3 bases from J; junction bases left unmatched: 4. Germline V gene data show CDR1 as SGHTA and CDR2 as FQGNSA.

The chain carries TRBV30 and TRBJ2-3; D possibly corresponds to TRBD2 (6 bases). CDR1 GTSNPN and CDR2 SVGIG come from the germline V gene (reference sequence). Trimming removed 2 bases from V and 4 bases from J, with 16 bases in between. The CDR3 loop spans 15 amino acids. The CDR3 sequence: CAWSSVGGGSDTQYF. CDR3 in DNA: TGTGCCTGGAGTTCGGTGGGGGGAGGCTCAGATACGCAGTATTTT.

The chain carries TRBV6-4 and TRBJ2-7; 9 bases fit TRBD2. The CDR3 has 14 amino acids. V shed 3 bases, J shed 1 base, and the junction held 1 base outside the gene matches. Germline V gives CDR1 MRHNA, CDR2 SNTAGT. In nucleotides, the CDR3 is TGTGCCAGCAGTGAGACTAGCGGATCCTACGAGCAGTACTTC. It translates to CASSETSGSYEQYF.

This clone was seen once. The chain has TRBV4-1 and TRBJ2-3; 11 nucleotides align to TRBD1. With 4 bases clipped from V and 4 bases from J, the junction kept 4 bases outside the gene matches. The germline V gene has CDR1 MGHRA and CDR2 YSYEKL. This CDR3 contains 15 residues. CDR3 protein: CASSLGGQGADTQYF. Written as DNA, the CDR3 is TGCGCCAGCAGCCTGGGGGGACAGGGGGCAGATACGCAGTATTTT.

This clone was observed once. The chain links TRBV5-1 to TRBJ2-1; D unclear. CDR1 and CDR2 from the germline V gene are SGHRS and YFSETQ. Trimming removed 3 bases from V and 5 bases from J, with 6 bases in between. This CDR3 has 12 amino acids. CDR3 region: CASSSGDNEQFF. The CDR3 region has the DNA TGCGCCAGCAGCTCCGGAGACAATGAGCAGTTCTTC.

This clone showed up just a few times. The chain employs TRBV28 and TRBJ1-1; TRBD1 might be the D (6 bases). The CDR3 consists of 12 residues. Germline V lookup: CDR1 MDHEN, CDR2 SYDVKM. The CDR3 bases are TGTCACGCAGGGGACATGAACACTGAAGCTTTCTTT. Its translation: CHAGDMNTEAFF.

This chain connects TRBV4-2 to TRBJ2-4; the match to TRBD1 covers 12 bases. The CDR3 is made up of 18 amino acids. In germline, CDR1 is LGHNA, CDR2 YNFKEQ. Unmatched junction bases numbered 4, after V lost 1 base and J lost 0 bases. The CDR3 DNA reads TGTGCCAGCAGCCAAGGGGACAGGGGGCACTTAGCCAAAAACATTCAGTACTTC. It encodes CASSQGDRGHLAKNIQYF.

The V and J genes are TRBV9 and TRBJ2-7; tentative D call: TRBD1 (6 bases). There are 14 residues in the CDR3. The ends were cut back, 2 bases at V and 1 base at J, with 10 bases in the middle. From germline, CDR1 is SGDLS and CDR2 YYNGEE. The CDR3: CASSVTTGSYEQYF. The CDR3 DNA sequence: TGTGCCAGCAGCGTTACCACAGGGTCCTACGAGCAGTACTTC.